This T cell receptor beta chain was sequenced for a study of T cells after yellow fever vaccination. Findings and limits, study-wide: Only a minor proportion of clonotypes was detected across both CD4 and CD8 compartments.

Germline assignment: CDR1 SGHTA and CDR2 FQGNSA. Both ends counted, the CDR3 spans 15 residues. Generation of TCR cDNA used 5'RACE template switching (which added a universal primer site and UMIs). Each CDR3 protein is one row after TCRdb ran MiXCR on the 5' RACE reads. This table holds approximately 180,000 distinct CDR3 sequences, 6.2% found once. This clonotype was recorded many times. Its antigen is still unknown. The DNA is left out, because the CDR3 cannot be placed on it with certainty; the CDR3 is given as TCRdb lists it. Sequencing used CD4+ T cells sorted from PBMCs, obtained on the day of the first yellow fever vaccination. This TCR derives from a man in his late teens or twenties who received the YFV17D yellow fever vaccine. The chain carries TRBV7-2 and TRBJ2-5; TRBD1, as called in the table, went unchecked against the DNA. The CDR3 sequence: CASILDRGGQETQYF.